Given below is one T cell receptor beta chain in context. Clones were sequenced by immunoSEQ multiplex PCR, and TCRdb holds only the in-frame ones, with some missing. The data contain 100,000 or so clones, approximately 84% of them singletons. The data are from a study of blood T cell repertoires in COVID-19. Overall study: The samples span acute and convalescent COVID-19 from the United States, Italy and Spain.

This CDR3 spans 16 amino acids. Germline V gene data show CDR1 as KGHSH and CDR2 as LQKENI. The ends lost 3 bases at V and 2 bases at J; junction bases unmatched: 4. The sequenced sample was peripheral blood. The chain combines TRBV18 with TRBJ2-5; 12 bases are shared with TRBD2. The source of this sequence is a man aged 30-40 years in a cohort sampled during active COVID-19. The CDR3 DNA is TGTGCCAGCTCACCTCTAACTAGCGGGGGGCAAGAGACCCAGTACTTC. As protein: CASSPLTSGGQETQYF.